The sequence of this T cell receptor (beta chain) was determined in a study of blood T cells in healthy people across ages. Whole-study results and caveats: The study regarded diversity estimates from one million T cells as underestimates.

Sample-barcoded 5' priming and a J-beta primer mix drove a second PCR of about 6 to 12 cycles. A single record per CDR3 protein comes from TCRdb applying MiXCR to the 5' RACE reads. The table has approximately 1,000,000 distinct CDR3 sequences, around two fifths seen once; the top ten hold around 14%. To note about this clonotype: Its target is not known.

With V trimmed by 2 bases and J by 6 bases, 7 bases remained unmatched. Germline CDR1 is PRHDT and CDR2 is FYEKMQ (reference sequence). The CDR3 is 15 amino acids. The V call is TRBV13, the J call TRBJ2-3; 8 bases match TRBD2. The receptor comes from a man younger than 35 in good health. The sequenced sample consisted of blood. CDR3 protein: CASSLRVAGRDTQYF. The CDR3 region has the DNA TGTGCCAGCAGCTTAAGAGTAGCGGGGAGGGATACGCAGTATTTT.